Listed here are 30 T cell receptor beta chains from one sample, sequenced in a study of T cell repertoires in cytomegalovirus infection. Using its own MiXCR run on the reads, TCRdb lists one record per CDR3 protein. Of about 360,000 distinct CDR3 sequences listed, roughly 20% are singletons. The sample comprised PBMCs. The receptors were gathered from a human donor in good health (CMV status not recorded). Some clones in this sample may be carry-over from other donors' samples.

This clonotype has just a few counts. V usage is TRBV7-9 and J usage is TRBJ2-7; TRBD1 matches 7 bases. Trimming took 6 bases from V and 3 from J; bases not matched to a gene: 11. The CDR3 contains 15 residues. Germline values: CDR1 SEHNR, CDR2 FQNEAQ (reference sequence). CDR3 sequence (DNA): TGTGCCAGCAGTCACCATTGGGACAGCTTCTACGAGCAGTACTTC. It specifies CASSHHWDSFYEQYF.

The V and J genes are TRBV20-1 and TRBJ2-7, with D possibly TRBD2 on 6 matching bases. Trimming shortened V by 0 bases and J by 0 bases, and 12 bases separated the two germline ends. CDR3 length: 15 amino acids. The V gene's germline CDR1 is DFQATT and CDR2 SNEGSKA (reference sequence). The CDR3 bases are TGCAGTGCTAGAGAGCCCGGGGGTGGCTCCTACGAGCAGTACTTC. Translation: CSAREPGGGSYEQYF.

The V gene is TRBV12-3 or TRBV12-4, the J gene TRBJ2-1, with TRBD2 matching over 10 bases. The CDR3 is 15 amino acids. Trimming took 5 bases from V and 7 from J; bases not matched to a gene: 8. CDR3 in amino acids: CASSRSGGTGNEQFF. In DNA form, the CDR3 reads TGTGCCAGCAGTCGTAGCGGGGGGACCGGGAATGAGCAGTTCTTC.

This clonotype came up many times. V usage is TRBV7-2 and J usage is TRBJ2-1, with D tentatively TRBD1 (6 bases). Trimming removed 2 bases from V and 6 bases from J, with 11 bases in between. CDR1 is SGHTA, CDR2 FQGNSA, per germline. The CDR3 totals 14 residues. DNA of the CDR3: TGTGCCAGCAGCTTATTACAGGGTGGCAATGAGCAGTTCTTC. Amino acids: CASSLLQGGNEQFF.

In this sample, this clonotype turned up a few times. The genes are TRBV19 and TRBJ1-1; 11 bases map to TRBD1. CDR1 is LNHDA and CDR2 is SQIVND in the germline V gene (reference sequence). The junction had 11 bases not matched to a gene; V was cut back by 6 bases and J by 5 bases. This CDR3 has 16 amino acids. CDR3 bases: TGTGCCAGTAGCTCGCCCCAAGGGACAGGGGGAACTGAAGCTTTCTTT. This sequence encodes CASSSPQGTGGTEAFF.

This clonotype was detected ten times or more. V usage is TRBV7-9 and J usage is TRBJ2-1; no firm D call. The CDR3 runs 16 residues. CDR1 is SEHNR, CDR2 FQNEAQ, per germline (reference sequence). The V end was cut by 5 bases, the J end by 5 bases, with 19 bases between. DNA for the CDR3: TGTGCCAGCAGCCCCCGAAGGGTCCAGGCAGACAATGAGCAGTTCTTC. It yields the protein CASSPRRVQADNEQFF.

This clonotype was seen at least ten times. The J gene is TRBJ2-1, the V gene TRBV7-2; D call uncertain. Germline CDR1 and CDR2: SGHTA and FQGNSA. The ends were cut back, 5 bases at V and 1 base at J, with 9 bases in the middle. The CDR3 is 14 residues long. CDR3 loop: CASSETGSYNEQFF. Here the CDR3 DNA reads TGTGCCAGCAGCGAGACGGGTTCCTACAATGAGCAGTTCTTC.

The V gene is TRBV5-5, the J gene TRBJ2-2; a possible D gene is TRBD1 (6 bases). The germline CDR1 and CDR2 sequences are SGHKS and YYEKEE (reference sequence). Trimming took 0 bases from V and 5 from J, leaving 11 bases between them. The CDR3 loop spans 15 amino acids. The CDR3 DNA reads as TGTGCCAGCAGCTTGGGGGGGCAGACTACCGGGGAGCTGTTTTTT. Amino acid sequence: CASSLGGQTTGELFF.

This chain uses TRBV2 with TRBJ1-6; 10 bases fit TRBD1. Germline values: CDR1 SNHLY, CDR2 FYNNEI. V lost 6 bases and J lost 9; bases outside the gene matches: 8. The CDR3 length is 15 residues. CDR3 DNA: TGTGCCAGCAGCGCTCCGACAGGGGGCATTTCACCCCTCCACTTT. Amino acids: CASSAPTGGISPLHF.

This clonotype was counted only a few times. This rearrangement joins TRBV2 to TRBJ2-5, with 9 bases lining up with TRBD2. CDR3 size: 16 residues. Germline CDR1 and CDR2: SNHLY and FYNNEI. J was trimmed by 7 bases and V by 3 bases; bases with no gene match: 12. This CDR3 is CASSEGLAPSHGTQYF. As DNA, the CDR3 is TGTGCCAGCAGTGAGGGACTAGCCCCTAGCCACGGGACCCAGTACTTC.

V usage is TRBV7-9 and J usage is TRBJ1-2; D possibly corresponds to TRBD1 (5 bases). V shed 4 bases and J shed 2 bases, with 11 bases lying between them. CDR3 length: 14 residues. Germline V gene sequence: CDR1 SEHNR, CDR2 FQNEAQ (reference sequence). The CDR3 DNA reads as TGTGCCAGCAGCTCTGGGGGTCGAAACTATGGCTACACCTTC. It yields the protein CASSSGGRNYGYTF.

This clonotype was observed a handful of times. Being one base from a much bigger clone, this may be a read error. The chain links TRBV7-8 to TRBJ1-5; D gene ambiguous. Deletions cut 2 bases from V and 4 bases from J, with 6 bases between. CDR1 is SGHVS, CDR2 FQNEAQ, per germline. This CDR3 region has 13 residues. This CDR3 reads CASSLFPNQPQHF. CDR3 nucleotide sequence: TGTGCCAGCAGCTTATTCCCTAATCAGCCCCAGCATTTT.

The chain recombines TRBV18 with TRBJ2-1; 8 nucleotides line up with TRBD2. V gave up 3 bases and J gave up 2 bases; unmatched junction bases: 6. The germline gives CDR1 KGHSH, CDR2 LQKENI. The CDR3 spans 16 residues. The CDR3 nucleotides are TGTGCCAGCTCACCCGCCAGCGGGAGCACCTACAATGAGCAGTTCTTC. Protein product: CASSPASGSTYNEQFF.

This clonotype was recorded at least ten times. Written as DNA, the CDR3 is TGTGCCAGCAGCCCTGGTGACGGGAGAGAGTCCTACGAGCAGTACTTC. Translated: CASSPGDGRESYEQYF. V usage is TRBV7-8 and J usage is TRBJ2-7; D might be TRBD2 (6 bases). Germline values: CDR1 SGHVS, CDR2 FQNEAQ. There are 16 residues in the CDR3. Trimming took 5 bases from V and 1 from J, leaving 18 bases between them.

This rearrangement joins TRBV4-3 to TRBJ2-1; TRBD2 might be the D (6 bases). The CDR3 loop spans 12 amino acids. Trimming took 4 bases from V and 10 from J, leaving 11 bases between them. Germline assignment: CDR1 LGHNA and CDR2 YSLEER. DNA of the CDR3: TGCGCCAGCAGCCCGTTGGAGGGCGAGCAGTTCTTC. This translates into CASSPLEGEQFF.

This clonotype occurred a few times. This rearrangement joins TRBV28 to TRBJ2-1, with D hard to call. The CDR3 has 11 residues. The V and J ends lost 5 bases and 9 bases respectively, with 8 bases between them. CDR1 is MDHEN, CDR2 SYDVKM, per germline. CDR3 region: CASSGQSEQFF. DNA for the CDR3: TGTGCCAGCAGTGGTCAATCTGAGCAGTTCTTC.

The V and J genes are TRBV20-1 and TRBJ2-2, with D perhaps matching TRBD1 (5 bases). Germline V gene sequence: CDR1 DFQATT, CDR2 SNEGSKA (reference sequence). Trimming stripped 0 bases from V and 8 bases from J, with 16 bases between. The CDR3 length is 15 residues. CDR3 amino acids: CSARDQSRAGGELFF. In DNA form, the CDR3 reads TGCAGTGCTAGAGATCAAAGCAGGGCCGGGGGGGAGCTGTTTTTT.

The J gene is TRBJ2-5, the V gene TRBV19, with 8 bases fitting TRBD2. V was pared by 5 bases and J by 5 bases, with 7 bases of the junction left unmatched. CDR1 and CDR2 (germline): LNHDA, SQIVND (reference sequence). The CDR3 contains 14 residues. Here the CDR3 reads CASSVGTRRETQYF. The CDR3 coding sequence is TGTGCCAGTAGTGTGGGGACTAGACGTGAGACCCAGTACTTC.

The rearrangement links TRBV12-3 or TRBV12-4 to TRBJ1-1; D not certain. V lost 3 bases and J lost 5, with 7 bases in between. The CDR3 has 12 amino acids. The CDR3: CASSLELTEAFF. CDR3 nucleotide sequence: TGTGCCAGCAGTTTGGAGCTAACTGAAGCTTTCTTT.

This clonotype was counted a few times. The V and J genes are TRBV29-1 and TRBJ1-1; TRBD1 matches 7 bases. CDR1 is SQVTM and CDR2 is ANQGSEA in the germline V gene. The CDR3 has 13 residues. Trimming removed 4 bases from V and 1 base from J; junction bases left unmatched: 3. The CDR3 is CSVAGTANTEAFF. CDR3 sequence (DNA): TGCAGCGTTGCCGGGACAGCGAACACTGAAGCTTTCTTT.

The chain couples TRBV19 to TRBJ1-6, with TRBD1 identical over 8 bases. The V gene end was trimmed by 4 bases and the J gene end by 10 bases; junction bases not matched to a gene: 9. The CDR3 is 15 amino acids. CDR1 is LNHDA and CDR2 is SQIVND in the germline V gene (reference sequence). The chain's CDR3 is CASSTTGTGYSPLHF. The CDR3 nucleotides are TGTGCCAGTAGTACAACCGGGACAGGCTACTCACCCCTCCACTTT.

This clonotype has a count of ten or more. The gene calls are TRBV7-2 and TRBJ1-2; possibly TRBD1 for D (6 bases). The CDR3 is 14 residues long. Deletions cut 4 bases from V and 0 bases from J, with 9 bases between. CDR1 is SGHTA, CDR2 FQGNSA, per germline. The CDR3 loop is CASSWTVANYGYTF. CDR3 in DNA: TGTGCCAGCAGCTGGACAGTAGCTAACTATGGCTACACCTTC. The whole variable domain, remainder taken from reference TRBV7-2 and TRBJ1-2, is GAGVSQSPSNKVTEKGKDVELRCDPISGHTALYWYRQSLGQGLEFLIYFQGNSAPDKSGLPSDRFSAERTGGSVSTLTIQRTQQEDSAVYLCASSWTVANYGYTFGSGTRLTVV.

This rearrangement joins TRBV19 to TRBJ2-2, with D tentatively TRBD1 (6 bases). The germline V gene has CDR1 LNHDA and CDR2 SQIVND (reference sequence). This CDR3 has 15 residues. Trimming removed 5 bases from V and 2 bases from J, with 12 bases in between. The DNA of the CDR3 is TGTGCCAGTAGTCCAGGGGCCATCAACACCGGGGAGCTGTTTTTT. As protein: CASSPGAINTGELFF.

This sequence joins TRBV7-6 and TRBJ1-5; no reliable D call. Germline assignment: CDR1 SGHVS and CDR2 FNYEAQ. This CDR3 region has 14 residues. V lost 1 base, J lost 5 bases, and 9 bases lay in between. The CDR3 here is CASSLEARDQPQHF. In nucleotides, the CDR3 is TGTGCCAGCAGCTTAGAGGCCCGAGATCAGCCCCAGCATTTT.

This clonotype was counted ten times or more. The CDR3 protein is CASSSTGTGGNTIYF. The DNA of the CDR3 is TGTGCCAGCAGTTCAACCGGGACAGGGGGAAACACCATATATTTT. The rearrangement joins TRBV12-3 or TRBV12-4 to TRBJ1-3; TRBD1 agrees at 9 bases. The CDR3 has 15 residues. With V trimmed by 4 bases and J by 4 bases, 5 bases remained unmatched.

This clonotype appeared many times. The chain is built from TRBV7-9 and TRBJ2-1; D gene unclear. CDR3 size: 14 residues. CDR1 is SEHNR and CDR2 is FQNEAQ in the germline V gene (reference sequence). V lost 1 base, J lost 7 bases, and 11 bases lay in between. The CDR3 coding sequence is TGTGCCAGCAGCTTAGATGGCTTATCGAATGAGCAGTTCTTC. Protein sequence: CASSLDGLSNEQFF. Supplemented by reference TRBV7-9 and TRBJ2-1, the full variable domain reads DTGVSQNPRHKITKRGQNVTFRCDPISEHNRLYWYRQTLGQGPEFLTYFQNEAQLEKSRLLSDRFSAERPKGSFSTLEIQRTEQGDSAMYLCASSLDGLSNEQFFGPGTRLTVL.

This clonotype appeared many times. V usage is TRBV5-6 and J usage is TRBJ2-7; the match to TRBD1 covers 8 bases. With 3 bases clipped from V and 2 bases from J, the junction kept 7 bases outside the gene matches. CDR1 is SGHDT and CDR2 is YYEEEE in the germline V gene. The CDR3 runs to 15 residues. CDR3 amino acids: CASSSRQGLAYEQYF. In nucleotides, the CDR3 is TGTGCCAGCAGCTCCAGACAGGGGCTCGCCTACGAGCAGTACTTC.

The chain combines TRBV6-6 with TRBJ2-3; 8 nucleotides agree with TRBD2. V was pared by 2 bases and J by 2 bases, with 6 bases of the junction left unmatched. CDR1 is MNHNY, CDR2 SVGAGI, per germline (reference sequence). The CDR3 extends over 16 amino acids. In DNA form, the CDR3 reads TGTGCCAGCAGTTACCCGAAGCGGGGGAACACAGATACGCAGTATTTT. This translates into CASSYPKRGNTDTQYF.

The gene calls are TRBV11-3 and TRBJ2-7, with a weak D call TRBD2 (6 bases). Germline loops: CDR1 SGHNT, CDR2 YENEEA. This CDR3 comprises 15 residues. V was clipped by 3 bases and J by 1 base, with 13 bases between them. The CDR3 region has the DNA TGTGCCAGCAGCTTCTACAGTCGGGAGTCCTACGAGCAGTACTTC. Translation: CASSFYSRESYEQYF. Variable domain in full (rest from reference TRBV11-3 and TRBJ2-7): EAGVVQSPRYKIIEKKQPVAFWCNPISGHNTLYWYLQNLGQGPELLIRYENEEAVDDSQLPKDRFSAERLKGVDSTLKIQPAELGDSAVYLCASSFYSRESYEQYFGPGTRLTVT.

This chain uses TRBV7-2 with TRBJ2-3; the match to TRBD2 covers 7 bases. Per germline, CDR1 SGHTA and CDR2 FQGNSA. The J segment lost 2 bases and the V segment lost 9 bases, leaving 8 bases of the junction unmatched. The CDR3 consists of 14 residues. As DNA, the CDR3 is TGTGCCAGTGGGAGGGACCAATTCACAGATACGCAGTATTTT. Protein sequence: CASGRDQFTDTQYF.